The TCR beta chain described here comes from a study of shared clonotypes between healthy human individuals. Whole-study results and caveats: Relative to memory subsets, naive subsets generally showed larger estimated richness.

The length of the CDR3 is 11 residues. Deletions cut 5 bases from V and 7 bases from J, with 12 bases between. Germline V lookup: CDR1 DFQATT, CDR2 SNEGSKA (reference sequence). A remark on this clone: Its antigen is undetermined.

Deep was the level used in running the assay. Repertoires were generated with immunoSEQ multiplex PCR, while TCRdb's copy carries only in-frame clones and drops some. This sample carries roughly 2.2 million clones, more than 85% of them seen once, and the ten largest clones take under 0.45%. Sequencing was performed on naive CD4+ T cells from PBMCs. Subset indicated: CD45RA+ positively selected. The chain recombines TRBV20-1 with TRBJ2-7, with a possible D match to TRBD2 (5 bases). The source of this sequence is a man younger than 30 in good health. Some clones in this sample may be carry-over from other donors' samples. The CDR3 nucleotides are TGCAGTGCTGAGGGCCTCGGGGAGCAGTACTTC. The encoded protein is CSAEGLGEQYF.